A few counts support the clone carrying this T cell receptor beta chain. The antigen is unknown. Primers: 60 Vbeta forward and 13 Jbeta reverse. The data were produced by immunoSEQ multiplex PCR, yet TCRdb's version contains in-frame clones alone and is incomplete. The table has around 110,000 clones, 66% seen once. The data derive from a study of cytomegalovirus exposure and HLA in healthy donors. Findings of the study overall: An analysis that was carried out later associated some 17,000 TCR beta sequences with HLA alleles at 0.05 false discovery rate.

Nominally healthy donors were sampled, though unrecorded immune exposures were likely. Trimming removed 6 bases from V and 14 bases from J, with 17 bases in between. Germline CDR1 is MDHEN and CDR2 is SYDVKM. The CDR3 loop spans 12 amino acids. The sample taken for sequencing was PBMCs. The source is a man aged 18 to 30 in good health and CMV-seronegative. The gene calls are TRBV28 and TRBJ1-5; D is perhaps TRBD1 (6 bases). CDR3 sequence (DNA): TGTGCCAGCAGCCAGGGGCCGGCCGGCAAGCATTTT. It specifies CASSQGPAGKHF.